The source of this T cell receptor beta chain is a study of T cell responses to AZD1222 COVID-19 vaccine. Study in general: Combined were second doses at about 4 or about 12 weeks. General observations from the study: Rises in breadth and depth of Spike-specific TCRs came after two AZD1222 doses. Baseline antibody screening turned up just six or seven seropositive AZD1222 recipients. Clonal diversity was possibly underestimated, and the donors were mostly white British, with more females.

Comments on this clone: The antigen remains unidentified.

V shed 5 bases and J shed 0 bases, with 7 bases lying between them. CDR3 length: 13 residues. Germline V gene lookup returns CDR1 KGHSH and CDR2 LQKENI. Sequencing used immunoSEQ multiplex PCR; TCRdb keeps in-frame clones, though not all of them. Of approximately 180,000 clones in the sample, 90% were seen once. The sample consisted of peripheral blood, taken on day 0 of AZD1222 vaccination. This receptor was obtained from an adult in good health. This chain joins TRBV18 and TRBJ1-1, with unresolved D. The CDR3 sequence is CASSTDMNTEAFF. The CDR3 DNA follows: TGTGCCAGCTCAACAGACATGAACACTGAAGCTTTCTTT.